The 6 T cell receptor beta chains reported below all come from one sample, sequenced in a study of T-cell memory formation after mild COVID-19. TCRdb called the 5' RACE reads again in MiXCR, with one record for every CDR3 protein. The sample records fewer than 50,000 distinct CDR3 sequences, 9% to 15% being singletons. The specimen sequenced was PBMCs or a T cell subset sorted from them (not recorded which). These receptors were obtained from a man aged 18 to 35 who had mild COVID-19 (a few samples of this study predate the infection). Cell type and time point are not known.

Worth noting for this clonotype: A junction boundary mismatches the germline segment, possibly from a read error. The chain is built from TRBV12-3 or TRBV12-4 and TRBJ2-7, with D maybe TRBD1 (6 bases). There are 12 residues in the CDR3. For the CDR3, the DNA is TGTGCCAGCAGTTTCGCCCTACAGGGAAGGGACTTC. It codes for CASSFALQGRDF.

This clonotype occurred a few times. V and J are TRBV2 and TRBJ2-1; D is uncertain. V was trimmed by 6 bases and J by 9 bases, leaving 9 bases between them. The CDR3 runs 11 residues. Germline-derived CDR1 and CDR2 are SNHLY and FYNNEI. CDR3 residues: CASSAYGEQFF. CDR3 bases: TGTGCCAGCAGCGCCTACGGTGAGCAGTTCTTC.

Ten or more counts support this clonotype. The J gene is TRBJ2-7, the V gene TRBV5-8, with 9 nucleotides matching TRBD1. CDR1 SGHTS and CDR2 YDEGEE come from the germline V gene. This CDR3 has 15 amino acids. V was pared by 4 bases and J by 0 bases, with 5 bases of the junction left unmatched. CDR3 sequence reads: CASSPLGQGSYEQYF. In nucleotides, the CDR3 is TGTGCCAGCAGCCCCCTGGGACAGGGCTCCTACGAGCAGTACTTC.

The chain couples TRBV15 to TRBJ2-6; TRBD1 matches 10 bases. The CDR3 runs 15 residues. Trimming removed 8 bases from V and 3 bases from J; junction bases left unmatched: 4. Germline CDR1 reads LNHNV; CDR2 reads YYDKDF (reference sequence). The DNA of the CDR3 is TGTGCCACCGCGACAGGGGGCCGTGGGGCCAACGTCCTGACTTTC. Its translation: CATATGGRGANVLTF.

In this sample, this clonotype turned up many times. The genes are TRBV4-3 and TRBJ2-1, with a weak D call TRBD2 (5 bases). V lost 3 bases, J lost 0 bases, and 15 bases lay in between. Germline V gene lookup returns CDR1 LGHNA and CDR2 YSLEER. There are 17 residues in the CDR3. The CDR3 region has the DNA TGCGCCAGCAGCCACACTTACCCGGGAAGCTCCTACAATGAGCAGTTCTTC. Translating gives CASSHTYPGSSYNEQFF.

The chain uses TRBV9 and TRBJ2-2; D is undetermined. Deletions cut 0 bases from V and 2 bases from J, with 5 bases between. This CDR3 is built from 14 residues. Germline CDR1 reads SGDLS; CDR2 reads YYNGEE. DNA for the CDR3: TGTGCCAGCAGCGTAGTTTTCAACACCGGGGAGCTGTTTTTT. Translating gives CASSVVFNTGELFF.